A selection of T cell receptor beta chains follows, all from one sample in a study of blood T cell repertoires in COVID-19. Profiling relied on immunoSEQ multiplex PCR, and the TCRdb table lists in-frame clones only, not all of them. Of more than 110,000 clones in the sample, more than 80% are singletons; the top ten hold approximately 11%. The sequenced sample consisted of peripheral blood. The receptor source for this set is a woman aged 80 or over with acute or convalescent COVID-19. Both conserved end residues are part of each CDR3. D genes are given only for firm matches. Size values are once, few and many counts, or a class for expanded clones, and some rows have none.

>16|-|-|TRBV4-2|TRBJ1-1
TGTGCCAGCAGCCTCCTCACGGGGGTAGGGAGGCCTGAAGCTTTCTTT
CASSLLTGVGRPEAFF
>15|-|-|TRBV3-1/TRBV3-2|TRBJ2-7
TGTGCCAGCAGCATACTGGGGGGGGCGGTCTACGAGCAGTACTTC
CASSILGGAVYEQYF
>18|TRBD2|-|TRBV28|TRBJ2-1
TGTGCCAGCAGTTTCCCTTTGGGGGGGGGAAAGACCTACAATGAGCAGTTCTTC
CASSFPLGGGKTYNEQFF
>15|-|-|TRBV9|TRBJ2-1
TGTGCCAGCAGCGTAGAACAGGGCGGGGGCAATGAGCAGTTCTTC
CASSVEQGGGNEQFF
>16|TRBD1|-|TRBV5-4|TRBJ1-6
TGTGCCAGCAGCTACCCGGGACAGGGGGCGAATTCACCCCTCCACTTT
CASSYPGQGANSPLHF
>14|TRBD2|-|TRBV4-2|TRBJ2-1
TGTGCCAGCAGCCAAGAACTGGCGGGGGATGAGCAGTTCTTC
CASSQELAGDEQFF
>13|-|-|TRBV10-3|TRBJ2-7
TGTGCCACCCTTCCGGGGAATTTGTACGAGCAGTACTTC
CATLPGNLYEQYF
>18|TRBD1|-|TRBV5-8|TRBJ1-5
TGTGCCAGCAGCTTGACCCAAAGGACAGGGAATGGCAATCAGCCCCAGCATTTT
CASSLTQRTGNGNQPQHF
>13|TRBD2|once|TRBV18|TRBJ2-1
TGTGCCAGCTCACCGAGTCGGGAGGATGAGCAGTTCTTC
CASSPSREDEQFF
>14|-|-|TRBV27|TRBJ1-5
TGTGCCAGCAGTTTATCCCCATTCAATCAGCCCCAGCATTTT
CASSLSPFNQPQHF
>12|-|-|TRBV29-1|TRBJ1-2
TGCAGCGTGTCGGACTGGGACTATGGCTACACCTTC
CSVSDWDYGYTF
>13|-|-|TRBV6-2/TRBV6-3|TRBJ1-5
TGTGCCAGCAGTTTTAATGAGAATCAGCCCCAGCATTTT
CASSFNENQPQHF
>15|TRBD1|-|TRBV10-3|TRBJ1-4
TGTGCCACCCGGGACAGGGATGCAACTAATGAAAAACTGTTTTTT
CATRDRDATNEKLFF
>12|-|-|TRBV7-9|TRBJ2-3
TGTGCCAGCAGCGCGTCCACAGATACGCAGTATTTT
CASSASTDTQYF
>13|-|-|TRBV7-3|TRBJ2-3
TGTGCCAGCAGCCGAACAGGAAGAGATACGCAGTATTTT
CASSRTGRDTQYF
>16|TRBD2|once|TRBV28|TRBJ2-3
TGTGCCAGCAGTCACGGGCGGCGGGGGGTCACAGATACGCAGTATTTT
CASSHGRRGVTDTQYF
>13|-|-|TRBV12-3/TRBV12-4|TRBJ2-1
TGTGCCAGCAGTTTCATCTCCTACAATGAGCAGTTCTTC
CASSFISYNEQFF
>13|-|-|TRBV12-5|TRBJ2-5
TGTGCTAGTGGTTTGGTAGGGGGAGAGACCCAGTACTTC
CASGLVGGETQYF
>13|TRBD1|-|TRBV7-2|TRBJ1-2
TGTGCCAGCAGCTTCGACAGGGGTGGGGGCTACACCTTC
CASSFDRGGGYTF
>14|TRBD1|-|TRBV6-5|TRBJ1-4
TGTGCCAGCAGTCTGGACAGGGTTCGCGAAAAACTGTTTTTT
CASSLDRVREKLFF
>16|TRBD2|-|TRBV6-5|TRBJ2-5
TGTGCCAGCAGTTACCGGATAGCGGGGGGGGGAGAGACCCAGTACTTC
CASSYRIAGGGETQYF
>14|-|-|TRBV27|TRBJ2-3
TGTGCCAGCAGTTCTTTTAAGTCCGGGGATACGCAGTATTTT
CASSSFKSGDTQYF
>11|-|-|TRBV20-1|TRBJ1-1
TGCAGTGCTAGCTACCAGGGCGAAGCTTTCTTT
CSASYQGEAFF
>13|-|-|TRBV5-1|TRBJ1-2
TGCGCCAGCAGCTTGGCCCAGCAGGGCCGGGCCAACTTC
CASSLAQQGRANF
>15|TRBD1|-|TRBV19|TRBJ1-4
TGTGCCACGCTCCCAGGGACAGCCGGTAATGAAAAACTGTTTTTT
CATLPGTAGNEKLFF
>14|-|-|TRBV10-3|TRBJ1-2
TGTGCCATCAGTGAGTCGGGTACGGAGTATGGCTACACCTTC
CAISESGTEYGYTF
>16|TRBD1|-|TRBV19|TRBJ1-5
TGTGCCAGTAGTATAGCGGACAGGGGGCGAAGTCAGCCCCAGCATTTT
CASSIADRGRSQPQHF
>13|-|-|TRBV2|TRBJ2-7
TGTGCCAGCAGTGAAGGACTACCGGGGGAGCAGTACTTC
CASSEGLPGEQYF
>14|TRBD1|-|TRBV5-1|TRBJ1-2
TGCGCCAGCAGCCCTGCTGGGACAGGGGTCGGCTACACCTTC
CASSPAGTGVGYTF
>14|TRBD1|-|TRBV19|TRBJ1-4
TGTGCCAGTAGCGGGACAGCGGACTCTGAAAAACTGTTTTTT
CASSGTADSEKLFF
>13|-|few|TRBV5-5|TRBJ1-2
TGTGCCAGCACCTCATCGGGGGGGTTTGGCTACACCTTC
CASTSSGGFGYTF
>14|-|once|TRBV5-1|TRBJ1-3
TGCGCCAGCAGCTCGCAGGAGGCTGGAAACACCATATATTTT
CASSSQEAGNTIYF
>12|-|once|TRBV6-5|TRBJ1-2
TGTGCCAGCAGCCCACAGGGTTATGGCTACACCTTC
CASSPQGYGYTF
>14|-|-|TRBV18|TRBJ2-3
TGTGCCAGCTCACCACAACCACTCACAGATACGCAGTATTTT
CASSPQPLTDTQYF
>15|-|-|TRBV7-2|TRBJ1-2
TGTGCCAGCAGCTTAGCGGGGGGGATTCAATATCCCTACACCTTC
CASSLAGGIQYPYTF
>16|-|-|TRBV15|TRBJ2-3
TGTGCCACCAGCAGAGATAGTGGGGCTCGCACAGATACGCAGTATTTT
CATSRDSGARTDTQYF
>14|TRBD1|once|TRBV18|TRBJ1-5
TGTGCCAGCTCTCCCGGACAGGATAATCAGCCCCAGCATTTT
CASSPGQDNQPQHF
>15|TRBD1|-|TRBV7-9|TRBJ1-4
TGTGCCAGCAGCCCTCCCGGGACAGGGCATGAAAAACTGTTTTTT
CASSPPGTGHEKLFF
>14|-|-|TRBV5-5|TRBJ2-7
TGTGCCAGCAGCCCTGGACGGGAACTTTACGAGCAGTACTTC
CASSPGRELYEQYF
>13|-|-|TRBV7-9|TRBJ1-1
TGTGCCACTCTTCTAAGGGGGACCACTGAAGCTTTCTTT
CATLLRGTTEAFF
>14|-|-|TRBV6-5|TRBJ2-1
TGTGTCACACATCGGGGGACGGCCTACAATGAGCAGTTCTTC
CVTHRGTAYNEQFF
>14|-|once|TRBV11-3|TRBJ2-7
TGTGCCGAAAGGGGGGGGATACCCTCCTACGAGCAGTACTTC
CAERGGIPSYEQYF
>14|-|once|TRBV2|TRBJ1-4
TGTGCCAGCAGTGTATACGGAGTAGGTGAAAAACTGTTTTTT
CASSVYGVGEKLFF
>15|TRBD1|-|TRBV2|TRBJ1-2
TGTGCCAGCAGGGCCCCTCGGGACAGGGGGTATGGCTACACCTTC
CASRAPRDRGYGYTF
>14|TRBD1|-|TRBV2|TRBJ1-4
TGTGCCAGCAAGGCGGAGGCGACAGGGGAAAGGATGTTTTTT
CASKAEATGERMFF
>14|-|-|TRBV6-2/TRBV6-3|TRBJ2-5
TGTGCCAGCAGTAATTCGGGAGTCCAAGAGACCCAGTACTTC
CASSNSGVQETQYF
>15|-|-|TRBV6-6|TRBJ2-7
TGTGCCAGCAGTTACTCGAGTGGCGCAGGCTACGAGCAGTACTTC
CASSYSSGAGYEQYF
>16|-|-|TRBV5-1|TRBJ1-5
TGCGCCAGTCCTCGTGATGGGGGCGAGGGGGATCAGCCCCAGCATTTT
CASPRDGGEGDQPQHF
>14|TRBD1|once|TRBV10-3|TRBJ1-2
TGTGCCATCAGGGGGACAGGGAGAAACTATGGCTACACCTTC
CAIRGTGRNYGYTF
>14|-|-|TRBV23-1|TRBJ2-7
TGCGCCAGCAGTCAATCAGGGGGCTCCTACGAGCAGTACTTC
CASSQSGGSYEQYF
>14|-|-|TRBV20-1|TRBJ2-4
TGCAGTGCTAGTAGGAGGGGACGTGAAAACATTCAGTACTTC
CSASRRGRENIQYF
>16|TRBD2|-|TRBV5-4|TRBJ2-3
TGTGCCAGCAGCCCGTTAGCGGGGGGGAGCACAGATACGCAGTATTTT
CASSPLAGGSTDTQYF
>14|TRBD1|-|TRBV25-1|TRBJ1-2
TGTGCCAGCAGGATGGGACAGGGCCACTATGGCTACACCTTC
CASRMGQGHYGYTF
>16|-|-|TRBV18|TRBJ2-3
TGTGCCAGCTCACCCACCCCGAGTACTTTTGGAGATACGCAGTATTTT
CASSPTPSTFGDTQYF
>16|TRBD2|once|TRBV5-1|TRBJ2-1
TGCGCCAGCAGCACTAGCGGGGCAGTCCTGCTGGGTGAGCAGTTCTTC
CASSTSGAVLLGEQFF
>13|-|-|TRBV7-9|TRBJ2-7
TGTGCCAGCAGGTCTGGCAGCTCCTACGAGCAGTACTTC
CASRSGSSYEQYF
>18|-|few|TRBV11-2|TRBJ2-5
TGTGCCAGCAGCTTAGATCAACGGGGTGTTTGGGGTCAAGAGACCCAGTACTTC
CASSLDQRGVWGQETQYF